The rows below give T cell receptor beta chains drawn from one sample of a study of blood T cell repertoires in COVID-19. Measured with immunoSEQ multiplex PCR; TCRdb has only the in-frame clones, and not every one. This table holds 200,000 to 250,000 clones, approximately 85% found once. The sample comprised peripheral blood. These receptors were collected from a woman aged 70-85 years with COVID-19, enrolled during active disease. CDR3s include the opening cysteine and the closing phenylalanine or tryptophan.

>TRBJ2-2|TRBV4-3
CASSPGTGGTGELFF
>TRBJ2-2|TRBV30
CAWSKDPLVFF
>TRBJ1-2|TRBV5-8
CASSTGGSSYFF
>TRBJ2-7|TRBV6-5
CASRDLATMGEQYF
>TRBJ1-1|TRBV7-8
CASMRTVNTEAFF
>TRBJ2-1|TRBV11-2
CASSFRYSGGSYNEQFF
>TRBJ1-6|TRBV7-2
CASSLRPGSSSYNSPLHF
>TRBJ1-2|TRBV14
CASSQDPRWQGPPAF
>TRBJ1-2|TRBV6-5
CASTQDRWGGYTF
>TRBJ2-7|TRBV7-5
CARAFSGSPYEQYF
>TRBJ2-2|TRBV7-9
CASSLARGTTAGELFF
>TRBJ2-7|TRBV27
CASSLSRLAGDEQYF
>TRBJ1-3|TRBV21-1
CASSPSDRGRWGNTIYF
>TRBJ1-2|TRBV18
CASSLGQDGYTF
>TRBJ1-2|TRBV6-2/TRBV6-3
CASSYSRDSMADTF
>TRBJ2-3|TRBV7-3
CASSFVGGGHTQYF
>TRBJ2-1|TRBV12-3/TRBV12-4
CASSRIRGEQFF
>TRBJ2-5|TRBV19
CASSKEGVGETQYF
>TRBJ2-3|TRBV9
CASSPPLTASTDTQYF
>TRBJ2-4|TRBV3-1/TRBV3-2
CASSPGGLAKNIQYF
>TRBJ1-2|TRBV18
CASSPAAASNYGYTF
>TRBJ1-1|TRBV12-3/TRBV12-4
CASSLTGNTEAFF
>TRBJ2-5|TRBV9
CASSVGVGETQYF
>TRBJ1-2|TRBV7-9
CASSQEDRMGRSYTF
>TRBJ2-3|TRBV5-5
CASSSGLAGQRTDTQYF
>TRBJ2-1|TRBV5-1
CASSLVSGSSYNEQFF
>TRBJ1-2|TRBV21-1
CASSNPRARVVYGYTF
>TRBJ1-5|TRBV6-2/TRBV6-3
CASSDRGSWQPQHF
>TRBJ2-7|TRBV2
CASKMNQVSYEQYF
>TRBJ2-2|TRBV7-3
CASSSADRLGTGELFF
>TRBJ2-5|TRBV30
CAWSAEAPWETQYF
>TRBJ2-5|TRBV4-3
CASSQGGLAGGETQYF
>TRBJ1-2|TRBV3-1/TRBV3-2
CASSQGGQDYGYTF
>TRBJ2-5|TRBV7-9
CASSLLAGALGTQYF
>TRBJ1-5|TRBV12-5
CASGFGKNQPQHF
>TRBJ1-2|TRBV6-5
CASSYSMPVTGDGYTF
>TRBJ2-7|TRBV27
CASSTPAGRTYEQYF
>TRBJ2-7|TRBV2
CASSEGIAGDYEQYF
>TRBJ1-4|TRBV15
CATSNGQLNEKLFF
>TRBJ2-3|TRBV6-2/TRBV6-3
CASSYGRPGLAASTDTQYF
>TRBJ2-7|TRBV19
CASSLYGSGSEQYF
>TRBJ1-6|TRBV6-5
CATARSYNSPLHF
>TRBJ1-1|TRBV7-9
CASSSDGGFTEAFF
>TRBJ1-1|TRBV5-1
CASSLVLTGPDTEAFF
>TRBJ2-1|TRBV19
CAISQRGLTYNEQFF
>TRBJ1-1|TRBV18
CASSPPSRGGEAFF
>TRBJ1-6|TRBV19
CASSIGDTLYNSPLHF
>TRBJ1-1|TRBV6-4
CASSDRRGPKNTEAFF
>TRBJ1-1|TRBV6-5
CASIIRPASNTEAFF
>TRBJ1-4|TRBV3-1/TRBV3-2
CASSQDGREKLFF
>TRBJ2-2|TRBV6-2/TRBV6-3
CASSYGTSGRNWNTGELFF
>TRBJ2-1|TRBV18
CASSPTSGTYNEQFF
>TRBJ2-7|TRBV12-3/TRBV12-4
CASSSLSSYEQYF
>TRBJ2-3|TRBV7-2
CASSLAGTTSTDTQYF
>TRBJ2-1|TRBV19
CASSPLQLAGSYEQFF